This T cell receptor beta chain was captured by sequencing in a study of blood T cell repertoires in COVID-19. In the study overall: T cells, B-cell-depleted T cells, or PBMCs supplied cDNA or gDNA.

Original processing notes: How many nucleated cells were present was estimated from reference gene primer amplification. The assay was immunoSEQ multiplex PCR, and TCRdb's table has in-frame clones only and misses some. The DNA gave D and trimming, while V, J and clone size come from that table. This sample has just under 150,000 clones, with about nine tenths found just once. V dropped 3 bases and J dropped 5 bases, with 13 bases sitting between them. The CDR3 contains 15 residues. The germline gives CDR1 LNHDA, CDR2 SQIVND (reference sequence). The origin of this receptor is a woman in her forties or fifties with acute or convalescent COVID-19. Material for sequencing was peripheral blood. V is TRBV19 and J is TRBJ1-4, with D maybe TRBD1 (6 bases). The DNA for the CDR3 is TGTGCCAGTAGTATGGTGAGGACAGAGAATGAAAAACTGTTTTTT. It specifies CASSMVRTENEKLFF.